The sequence of this T cell receptor beta chain was determined in a study of cytomegalovirus exposure and HLA in healthy donors. Comment on this clone: Its specificity is unknown.

In the PCR, 60 Vbeta and 13 Jbeta primers were used. TCRdb keeps only in-frame clones here, not all; method: immunoSEQ multiplex PCR. The sample consists of about 160,000 clones, 85% of them appearing once. Per the germline V gene, CDR1 is PRHDT and CDR2 is FYEKMQ (reference sequence). CDR3 length: 14 residues. V gave up 6 bases and J gave up 6 bases, with 14 bases separating them. Study findings and constraints: Usually a TCR sequence was rare, but some public TCRs were found in many donors. Per a prior analysis, the majority of TCR beta V segments were productive roughly 87% or roughly 30% of the time.

J is TRBJ1-4 and V is TRBV13, with a tentative D call TRBD1 (5 bases). This receptor was obtained from a boy between 2 and 10 years old in good health and CMV-seronegative. The sequencing sample was made of PBMCs. The CDR3 DNA follows: TGTGCCAGCAGTCCTTGGAGGGGACATGAAAAACTGTTTTTT. Its translation: CASSPWRGHEKLFF.